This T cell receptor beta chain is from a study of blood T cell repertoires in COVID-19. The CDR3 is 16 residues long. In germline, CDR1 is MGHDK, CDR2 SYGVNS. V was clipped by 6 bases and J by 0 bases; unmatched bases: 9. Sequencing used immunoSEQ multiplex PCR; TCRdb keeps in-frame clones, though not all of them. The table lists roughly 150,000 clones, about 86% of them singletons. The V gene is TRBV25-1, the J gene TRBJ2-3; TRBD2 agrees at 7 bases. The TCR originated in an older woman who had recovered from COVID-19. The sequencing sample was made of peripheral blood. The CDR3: CASSPGLGVSTDTQYF. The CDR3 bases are TGTGCCAGCAGCCCCGGACTAGGGGTTAGCACAGATACGCAGTATTTT.